The clone carrying this TCR beta chain has only a few counts. Its antigen is currently unknown. The data are from a study of cytotoxic CD8 clonotypes in ibrutinib-treated CLL. The CDR3 extends over 15 amino acids. The germline V and J ends were trimmed by 5 bases and 0 bases, with 12 bases remaining between them. Germline V gene sequence: CDR1 SGHAT, CDR2 FQNNGV. Only in-frame clones appear in the TCRdb table, and some are missing; sequencing was by immunoSEQ multiplex PCR. The table shows some 14,000 clones, with more than 45% occurring only once. Study conclusions and caveats: Few clonotypes were public, and these shrank or held steady under treatment. Pretreatment clonality was elevated relative to age-matched healthy donors and paralleled circulating CD8+ T-cell counts.

The TCR comes from a human donor with chronic lymphocytic leukemia. Sequenced material: PBMCs, taken at a roughly 22-month disease-progression time point, from a patient treated with ibrutinib. V is TRBV11-2 and J is TRBJ2-3, with D perhaps matching TRBD1 (6 bases). In DNA form, the CDR3 reads TGTGCCAGCAGCCGTGGTACAGGGAGCACAGATACGCAGTATTTT. This translates into CASSRGTGSTDTQYF.